Presented here are 20 T cell receptor beta chains from one specimen sequenced in a study of blood T cell repertoires in COVID-19. The assay was immunoSEQ multiplex PCR, and TCRdb's table has in-frame clones only and misses some. The sample contains approximately 73,000 clones, approximately 92% of which appear only once. The sequencing input was peripheral blood. These receptors originate from a man older than 75 with acute or convalescent COVID-19.

This clone was detected only once. The V and J genes are TRBV28 and TRBJ1-2; D uncertain. Germline-derived CDR1 and CDR2 are MDHEN and SYDVKM. Trimming cost V 3 bases and J 8 bases, with 13 bases left between them. The CDR3 spans 13 residues. The CDR3 reads CASSFLGSSGYTF. The CDR3 bases are TGTGCCAGCAGTTTTTTGGGCAGCTCCGGCTACACCTTC.

The V gene is TRBV3-1 (or the pseudogene TRBV3-2), the J gene TRBJ2-1; the D is unclear. Germline CDR1 is LGHDT and CDR2 is YNNKEL (reference sequence). The CDR3 spans 12 residues. Trimming stripped 6 bases from V and 8 bases from J, with 11 bases between. DNA for the CDR3: TGTGCCAGCAGTCTCGTGGGCGATGAGCAGTTCTTC. It is translated as CASSLVGDEQFF.

This clone was recorded once. The chain is built from TRBV18 and TRBJ2-7; 11 bases align to TRBD1. There are 16 residues in the CDR3. With 0 bases clipped from V and 6 bases from J, the junction kept 7 bases outside the gene matches. Per germline, CDR1 KGHSH and CDR2 LQKENI. The CDR3 region has the DNA TGTGCCAGCTCACCACCGGAGGGGACAGGGGGTTTCGAGCAGTACTTC. Amino acid sequence: CASSPPEGTGGFEQYF.

V is TRBV20-1 and J is TRBJ1-5; 10 bases are a match to TRBD1. CDR3 size: 16 residues. J gave up 0 bases and V 3 bases, and 5 bases lay outside the gene matches. CDR1 is DFQATT, CDR2 SNEGSKA, per germline (reference sequence). The CDR3 nucleotides read TGCAGTGCTAGTGTGACAGGGGGCATTAGCAATCAGCCCCAGCATTTT. This sequence encodes CSASVTGGISNQPQHF.

The chain links TRBV10-3 to TRBJ2-3, with 12 positions matching TRBD2. The CDR3 runs 15 residues. V shed 11 bases, J shed 0 bases, and the junction held 6 bases outside the gene matches. CDR1 is ENHRY and CDR2 is SYGVKD in the germline V gene. CDR3 residues: CASRTSGTSTDTQYF. Here the CDR3 DNA reads TGTGCCTCCCGGACTAGCGGGACTAGCACAGATACGCAGTATTTT.

CDR3 in amino acids: CASGLVLAGGASYEQYF. For the CDR3, the DNA is TGTGCTAGTGGTTTGGTATTAGCGGGAGGGGCCTCCTACGAGCAGTACTTC. This chain uses TRBV12-5 with TRBJ2-7; TRBD2 aligns across 11 bases. The CDR3 length is 17 residues. Unmatched junction bases numbered 4, after V lost 0 bases and J lost 0 bases. Germline CDR1 and CDR2: LGHNT and FRNRAP. The full variable domain, its missing parts supplied by reference TRBV12-5 and TRBJ2-7, is DARVTQTPRHKVTEMGQEVTMRCQPILGHNTVFWYRQTMMQGLELLAYFRNRAPLDDSGMPKDRFSAEMPDATLATLKIQPSEPRDSAVYFCASGLVLAGGASYEQYFGPGTRLTVT.

The chain carries TRBV11-2 and TRBJ1-6, with 9 positions matching TRBD1. V lost 5 bases and J lost 7; bases outside the gene matches: 6. Germline assignment: CDR1 SGHAT and CDR2 FQNNGV. This CDR3 has 15 residues. CDR3 amino acids: CASSRTGEGNSPLHF. As DNA, the CDR3 is TGTGCCAGCAGCCGGACAGGGGAAGGGAATTCACCCCTCCACTTT.

The chain is built from TRBV27 and TRBJ1-5, with TRBD1 matching over 10 bases. Germline loops: CDR1 MNHEY, CDR2 SMNVEV (reference sequence). The CDR3 has 17 residues. With 8 bases clipped from V and 0 bases from J, the junction kept 10 bases outside the gene matches. The CDR3 DNA sequence: TGTGCCAGCCGCGGACAGGGGGTGGGTTATAGCAATCAGCCCCAGCATTTT. As protein: CASRGQGVGYSNQPQHF.

The V gene is TRBV7-9, the J gene TRBJ1-4; 10 bases are a match to TRBD1. The CDR3 covers 15 residues. V was clipped by 7 bases and J by 8 bases; unmatched bases: 10. CDR1 SEHNR and CDR2 FQNEAQ come from the germline V gene (reference sequence). As DNA, the CDR3 is TGTGCCAGCACCTATCCGGGACAGGGGACGGAAAAACTGTTTTTT. Translating gives CASTYPGQGTEKLFF.

The V call is TRBV3-1 (or the pseudogene TRBV3-2), the J call TRBJ2-2; D unclear. The CDR3 extends over 14 amino acids. V lost 4 bases, J lost 5 bases, and 11 bases lay in between. Germline V CDR1 and CDR2: LGHDT, YNNKEL (reference sequence). CDR3 residues: CASSLLTGTGELFF. For the CDR3, the DNA is TGTGCCAGCAGCCTCCTTACGGGTACCGGGGAGCTGTTTTTT.

The chain recombines TRBV6-6 with TRBJ1-6, with 8 positions matching TRBD1. CDR3 length: 14 amino acids. The ends lost 5 bases at V and 5 bases at J; junction bases unmatched: 2. From germline, CDR1 is MNHNY and CDR2 SVGAGI (reference sequence). CDR3 sequence reads: CASSPGQDNSPLHF. DNA of the CDR3: TGTGCCAGCAGTCCGGGACAGGATAATTCACCCCTCCACTTT.

The chain links TRBV7-9 to TRBJ1-3; D uncertain. This CDR3 is built from 15 residues. The V gene lost 1 base and the J gene lost 0 bases, with 7 bases spanning the gap. CDR1 and CDR2 from the germline V gene are SEHNR and FQNEAQ (reference sequence). The CDR3 DNA reads TGTGCCAGCAGCTTAGTTCCCGTCTCTGGAAACACCATATATTTT. It translates to CASSLVPVSGNTIYF.

The CDR3 protein is CASSSTGAWETQYF. The CDR3 DNA reads as TGCGCCAGCAGCTCCACAGGGGCTTGGGAGACCCAGTACTTC. The genes are TRBV5-1 and TRBJ2-5; 7 bases agree with TRBD1. CDR1 is SGHRS and CDR2 is YFSETQ in the germline V gene. The CDR3 has 14 amino acids. V shed 3 bases and J 5 bases; nucleotides not matched to a gene: 7.

The V gene is TRBV27, the J gene TRBJ1-1; TRBD1 agrees at 10 bases. The CDR3 totals 14 residues. The V gene end was trimmed by 6 bases and the J gene end by 4 bases; junction bases not matched to a gene: 5. Germline V gives CDR1 MNHEY, CDR2 SMNVEV (reference sequence). CDR3 protein: CASRRTGGGTEAFF. CDR3 nucleotides: TGTGCCAGCAGACGGACAGGGGGGGGCACTGAAGCTTTCTTT.

This rearrangement joins TRBV14 to TRBJ2-2; 11 positions match TRBD1. CDR3 length: 15 amino acids. The trim removed 4 bases at V and 7 bases at J, leaving 5 bases unmatched. Germline CDR1 reads SGHDN; CDR2 reads FVKESK. The CDR3, as DNA: TGTGCCAGCAGCCGCGGACAGGGGGCAATCGGGGAGCTGTTTTTT. This sequence encodes CASSRGQGAIGELFF.

The chain combines TRBV18 with TRBJ1-2, with D perhaps matching TRBD1 (6 bases). CDR3 size: 13 residues. Germline CDR1 KGHSH, CDR2 LQKENI. V was shortened by 3 bases and J by 8 bases, with 13 bases between the two germline ends. In DNA, the CDR3 is TGTGCCAGCTCACCCGACAGGACGAGAGGCTACACCTTC. It codes for CASSPDRTRGYTF. The whole variable domain, filled in from reference TRBV18 and TRBJ1-2, reads NAGVMQNPRHLVRRRGQEARLRCSPMKGHSHVYWYRQLPEEGLKFMVYLQKENIIDESGMPKERFSAEFPKEGPSILRIQQVVRGDSAAYFCASSPDRTRGYTFGSGTRLTVV.

V and J are TRBV11-3 and TRBJ2-3; tentative D call: TRBD1 (6 bases). The CDR3 sequence is 15 residues long. The germline CDR1 and CDR2 sequences are SGHNT and YENEEA. V lost 5 bases to trimming and J lost 1 base, with 13 bases between them. CDR3 sequence (DNA): TGTGCCAGCAGCCCCAACTCAGGGGGCACAGATACGCAGTATTTT. Translated, it gives CASSPNSGGTDTQYF. Filled out from reference TRBV11-3 and TRBJ2-3, the complete variable domain reads EAGVVQSPRYKIIEKKQPVAFWCNPISGHNTLYWYLQNLGQGPELLIRYENEEAVDDSQLPKDRFSAERLKGVDSTLKIQPAELGDSAVYLCASSPNSGGTDTQYFGPGTRLTVL.

The CDR3 protein is CASSLAGTYEQYF. As DNA, the CDR3 is TGTGCCAGCAGCTTGGCCGGGACCTACGAGCAGTACTTC. The chain couples TRBV5-5 to TRBJ2-7, with a tentative D call TRBD2 (5 bases). The CDR3 extends over 13 amino acids. CDR1 is SGHKS and CDR2 is YYEKEE in the germline V gene (reference sequence). V shed 0 bases and J shed 2 bases, with 6 bases lying between them.

DNA of the CDR3: TGTGCCAGCAGTCCGATAGCGGGAGAAATCTACAATGAGCAGTTCTTC. As protein: CASSPIAGEIYNEQFF. J is TRBJ2-1 and V is TRBV2, with 9 nucleotides matching TRBD2. The germline gives CDR1 SNHLY, CDR2 FYNNEI. The CDR3 is 16 amino acids. With 5 bases clipped from V and 3 bases from J, the junction kept 8 bases outside the gene matches.

The chain couples TRBV21-1 to TRBJ2-3; the table's D call TRBD1 went unverified against the DNA. TRBV21-1 is reported as a pseudogene. CDR3 length: 16 amino acids. CDR3 sequence: CASSIPGTGGRDTQYF. The CDR3, as DNA: TGTGCCAGCAGCATTCCCGGGACAGGCGGGAGAGATACGCAGTATTTT.